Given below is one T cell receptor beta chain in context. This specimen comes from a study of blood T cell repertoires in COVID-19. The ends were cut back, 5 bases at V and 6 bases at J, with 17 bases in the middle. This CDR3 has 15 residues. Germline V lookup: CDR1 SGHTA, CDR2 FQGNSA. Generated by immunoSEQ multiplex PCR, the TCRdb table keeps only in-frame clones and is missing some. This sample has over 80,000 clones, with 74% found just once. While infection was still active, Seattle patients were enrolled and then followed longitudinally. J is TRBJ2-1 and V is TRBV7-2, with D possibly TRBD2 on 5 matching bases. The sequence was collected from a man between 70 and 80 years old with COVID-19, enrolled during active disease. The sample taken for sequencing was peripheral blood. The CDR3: CASSPQAGPSNEQFF. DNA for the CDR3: TGTGCCAGCAGCCCCCAGGCGGGCCCTTCCAATGAGCAGTTCTTC.